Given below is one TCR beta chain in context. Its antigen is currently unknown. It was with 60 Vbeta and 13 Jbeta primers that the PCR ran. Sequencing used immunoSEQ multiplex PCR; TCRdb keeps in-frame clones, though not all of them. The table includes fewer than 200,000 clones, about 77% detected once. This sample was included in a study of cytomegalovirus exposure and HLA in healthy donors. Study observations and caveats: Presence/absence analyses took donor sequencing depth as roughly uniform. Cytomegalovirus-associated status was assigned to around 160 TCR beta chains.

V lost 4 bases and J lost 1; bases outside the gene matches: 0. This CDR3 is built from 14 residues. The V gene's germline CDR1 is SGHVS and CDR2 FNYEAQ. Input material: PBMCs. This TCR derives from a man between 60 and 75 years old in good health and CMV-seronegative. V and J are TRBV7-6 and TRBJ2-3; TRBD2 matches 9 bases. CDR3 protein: CASSWTSGTDTQYF. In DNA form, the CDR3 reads TGTGCCAGCAGCTGGACTAGCGGCACAGATACGCAGTATTTT.